The clone carrying this TCR beta chain was picked up a small number of times. This sample was included in a study of T cells after yellow fever vaccination. TCRdb recomputed calls from the 5' RACE reads with MiXCR, one row per CDR3 protein. The sample shows about 85,000 distinct CDR3 sequences, roughly 13% of them seen only once. Whole-study findings and limits: The secondary response was weaker but peaked faster, day 5 versus 15. There was a small share of clonotypes that showed up in both the CD4 and CD8 compartments. A large majority of primary-vaccination clones showed up again after the booster (about 97% CD4, approximately 90% CD8).

The germline CDR1 and CDR2 sequences are SGHAT and FQNNGV. This CDR3 region has 18 residues. V trimming: 0 bases; J trimming: 7 bases; junction bases outside the gene matches: 15. The sequence derives from a man aged 18 to 30 who received the YFV17D yellow fever vaccine. The gene calls are TRBV11-2 and TRBJ2-1; 7 nucleotides agree with TRBD1. Sequencing used CD8+ T cells not binding an NS4B(214-222) dextramer, sorted from PBMCs, obtained about 20 days after the first yellow fever vaccination. The CDR3 nucleotides are TGTGCCAGCAGCTTAGAGCCGGGGACAGACTTCGGCGTGAATGAGCAGTTCTTC. Its translation is CASSLEPGTDFGVNEQFF.